This is a list of T cell receptor beta chains from one sample in a study of blood T cells in healthy people across ages. TCRdb used MiXCR to reprocess the 5' RACE reads, holding one entry per CDR3 protein. The sample includes 2 million or so distinct CDR3 sequences, roughly 50% of them seen just once. Material for sequencing was blood. The source of these receptors is a woman in her 40s in good health. CDR3s include the opening cysteine and the closing phenylalanine or tryptophan. Each record gives: D gene, CDR3 length, J gene, V gene, clone size, CDR3 protein, CDR3 DNA. D genes are given only for firm matches. The size field is filled for only some rows; it gives once, few, many or a size class.

TRBD2,18,TRBJ2-3,TRBV7-2,-,CASSRQLAGGPKVDTQYF,TGTGCCAGCAGCCGACAACTAGCGGGGGGGCCCAAGGTAGATACGCAGTATTTT
TRBD2,17,TRBJ2-7,TRBV7-9,-,CASGPGLAGTISHEQYF,TGTGCCAGCGGCCCGGGACTAGCGGGGACGATCTCCCACGAGCAGTACTTC
-,17,TRBJ2-1,TRBV4-3,-,CASSQDKLARLYNEQFF,TGCGCCAGCAGCCAAGATAAGTTAGCGAGACTCTACAATGAGCAGTTCTTC
-,17,TRBJ2-1,TRBV29-1,few,CSVAGGRTGVSYNEQFF,TGCAGCGTTGCCGGGGGCAGGACGGGGGTATCCTACAATGAGCAGTTCTTC
-,14,TRBJ2-4,TRBV7-8,few,CASSLLQSKNIQYF,TGTGCCAGCAGCTTATTGCAATCCAAAAACATTCAGTACTTC
-,13,TRBJ2-7,TRBV2,few,CASIPRASYEQYF,TGTGCCAGCATTCCGAGGGCTTCCTACGAGCAGTACTTC
-,15,TRBJ2-3,TRBV5-6,-,CASSLVGGIVDTQYF,TGTGCCAGCAGCTTGGTAGGGGGAATCGTAGATACGCAGTATTTT
-,14,TRBJ1-1,TRBV18,-,CASSRGGMNTEAFF,TGTGCCAGCTCCCGGGGAGGAATGAACACTGAAGCTTTCTTT
TRBD1,16,TRBJ1-2,TRBV5-1,-,CASSLAGTGGAYGYTF,TGCGCCAGCAGCTTGGCCGGGACAGGGGGCGCCTATGGCTACACCTTC
TRBD2,15,TRBJ2-5,TRBV4-3,few,CASSQGVSGGQTQYF,TGCGCCAGCAGCCAAGGGGTTAGCGGGGGACAGACCCAGTACTTC
-,14,TRBJ2-3,TRBV24-1,-,CTTSEGGSTDTQYF,TGTACCACCAGTGAAGGCGGCAGCACAGATACGCAGTATTTT
TRBD2,18,TRBJ2-3,TRBV3-1,-,CANSLRTSGGLDTDTQYF,TGTGCCAACAGCCTCCGGACTAGCGGGGGCTTAGACACAGATACGCAGTATTTT
-,16,TRBJ2-5,TRBV28,-,CASSQHPPGRQETQYF,TGTGCCAGCAGCCAACACCCTCCGGGACGTCAGGAGACCCAGTACTTC
TRBD2,15,TRBJ2-1,TRBV5-1,-,CASSHRLAGAGEQFF,TGCGCCAGCAGCCATCGACTAGCGGGGGCGGGGGAGCAGTTCTTC
-,12,TRBJ1-1,TRBV29-1,few,CSASPRDPEAFF,TGCAGCGCAAGTCCCAGGGACCCTGAAGCTTTCTTT
-,15,TRBJ2-3,TRBV6-5,-,CASSYSTAGGDTQYF,TGTGCCAGCAGTTACTCGACTGCGGGTGGAGATACGCAGTATTTT
-,13,TRBJ2-3,TRBV10-3,-,CAISFTDTDTQYF,TGTGCCATCTCTTTTACAGACACAGATACGCAGTATTTT
-,14,TRBJ2-5,TRBV4-3,few,CASSPSAVGETQYF,TGCGCCAGCAGCCCGAGTGCAGTGGGGGAGACCCAGTACTTC
-,15,TRBJ1-4,TRBV28,-,CASSSRGFANEKLFF,TGTGCCAGCAGTTCTAGGGGCTTTGCTAATGAAAAACTGTTTTTT
TRBD1,16,TRBJ2-7,TRBV5-5,-,CASSSGTDISNYEQYF,TGTGCCAGCAGCTCCGGGACAGATATTTCGAATTACGAGCAGTACTTC
TRBD2,16,TRBJ2-5,TRBV7-2,few,CASSLVPLAGGETQYF,TGTGCCAGCAGCTTAGTTCCACTAGCGGGGGGGGAGACCCAGTACTTC
-,14,TRBJ1-2,TRBV15,-,CATSRDSTAFGYTF,TGTGCCACCAGCAGAGATTCAACAGCTTTTGGCTACACCTTC
-,12,TRBJ2-5,TRBV20-1,-,CSARRSASQQYF,TGCAGCGCTAGACGCTCAGCTAGCCAGCAGTACTTC
TRBD1,15,TRBJ1-4,TRBV20-1,-,CSAHRQGRSNEKLFF,TGCAGTGCTCACCGACAGGGACGATCTAATGAAAAACTGTTTTTT
-,17,TRBJ2-1,TRBV7-2,-,CASSLSGGPRNYNEQFF,TGTGCCAGCAGCTTAAGTGGGGGGCCCCGTAACTACAATGAGCAGTTCTTC
-,14,TRBJ1-6,TRBV7-9,few,CASSFARNNSPLHF,TGTGCCAGCAGCTTTGCCCGAAATAATTCACCCCTCCACTTT
-,13,TRBJ1-1,TRBV6-5,-,CASSRDSDTEAFF,TGTGCCAGTTCCCGGGACTCAGACACTGAAGCTTTCTTT
-,14,TRBJ2-7,TRBV5-6,few,CASSLAGRYYEQYF,TGTGCCAGCAGCTTGGCGGGACGGTACTACGAGCAGTACTTC
-,17,TRBJ2-5,TRBV19,-,CASSIASDKQYQETQYF,TGTGCCAGTAGTATAGCTTCGGACAAACAGTACCAAGAGACCCAGTACTTC
-,19,TRBJ1-4,TRBV28,-,CASSLLHVGVGDYSEKLFF,TGTGCCAGCAGTTTACTCCATGTGGGAGTCGGAGATTACAGTGAAAAACTGTTTTTT
-,11,TRBJ2-1,TRBV12-3/TRBV12-4,-,CASRSANEQFF,TGTGCCAGCCGCAGCGCCAATGAGCAGTTCTTC
-,14,TRBJ2-3,TRBV6-6,-,CASRWDGPTDTQYF,TGTGCCAGCAGGTGGGACGGCCCCACAGATACGCAGTATTTT
TRBD2,14,TRBJ2-7,TRBV6-2/TRBV6-3,-,CASSYGRVLGEQYF,TGTGCCAGCAGTTACGGGAGGGTCCTGGGCGAGCAGTACTTC
TRBD2,20,TRBJ2-3,TRBV11-2,-,CASSPGGSGRRGGSTDTQYF,TGTGCCAGCAGCCCAGGCGGGAGCGGTCGGCGGGGGGGTAGCACAGATACGCAGTATTTT
TRBD2,16,TRBJ2-3,TRBV4-3,few,CASSQDWRGGTDTQYF,TGCGCCAGCAGCCAAGATTGGCGGGGGGGCACAGATACGCAGTATTTT
TRBD2,15,TRBJ2-1,TRBV5-1,few,CASSSRLAGNNEQFF,TGCGCCAGCAGCTCACGACTAGCGGGGAACAATGAGCAGTTCTTC
-,15,TRBJ2-6,TRBV7-9,-,CASSAPGVGANVLTF,TGTGCCAGCAGCGCCCCGGGGGTTGGGGCCAACGTCCTGACTTTC
-,15,TRBJ2-3,TRBV3-1,-,CASSLSESRADTQYF,TGTGCCAGCAGCCTATCCGAATCTAGGGCAGATACGCAGTATTTT
TRBD2,15,TRBJ2-1,TRBV4-2,few,CASSHASGEYNEQFF,TGTGCCAGCAGCCACGCTAGCGGAGAGTACAATGAGCAGTTCTTC
-,14,TRBJ2-1,TRBV20-1,-,CSARVGGNYNEQFF,TGCAGTGCTAGGGTTGGGGGCAATTACAATGAGCAGTTCTTC
TRBD1,14,TRBJ1-2,TRBV29-1,few,CSVDGTGTPYGYTF,TGCAGCGTTGACGGGACAGGGACTCCCTATGGCTACACCTTC
-,16,TRBJ2-7,TRBV4-3,-,CASSQDKFRGHYEQYF,TGCGCCAGCAGCCAAGATAAGTTCCGGGGCCACTACGAGCAGTACTTC